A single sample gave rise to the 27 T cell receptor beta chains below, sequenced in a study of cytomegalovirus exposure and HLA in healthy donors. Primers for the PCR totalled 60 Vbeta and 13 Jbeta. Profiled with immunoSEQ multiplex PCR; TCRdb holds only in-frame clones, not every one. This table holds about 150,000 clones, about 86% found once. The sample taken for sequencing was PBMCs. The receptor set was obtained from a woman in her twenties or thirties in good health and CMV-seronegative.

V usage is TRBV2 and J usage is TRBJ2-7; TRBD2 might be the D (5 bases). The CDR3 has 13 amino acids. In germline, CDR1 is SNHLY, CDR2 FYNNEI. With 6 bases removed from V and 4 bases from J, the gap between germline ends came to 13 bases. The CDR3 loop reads CASRDSSLYEQYF. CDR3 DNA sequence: TGTGCCAGCAGGGACTCGAGCCTTTACGAGCAGTACTTC.

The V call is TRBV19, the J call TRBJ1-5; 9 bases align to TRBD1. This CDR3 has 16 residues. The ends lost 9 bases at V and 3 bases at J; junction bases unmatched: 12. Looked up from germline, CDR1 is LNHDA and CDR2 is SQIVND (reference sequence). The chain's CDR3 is CARKDRGHRANQPQHF. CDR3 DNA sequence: TGTGCCAGGAAGGACAGGGGACATCGGGCCAATCAGCCCCAGCATTTT.

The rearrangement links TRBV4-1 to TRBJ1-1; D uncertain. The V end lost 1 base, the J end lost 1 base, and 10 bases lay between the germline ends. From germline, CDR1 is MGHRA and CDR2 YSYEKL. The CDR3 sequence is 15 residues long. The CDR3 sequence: CASSQVQAGNTEAFF. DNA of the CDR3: TGCGCCAGCAGCCAAGTTCAGGCGGGGAACACTGAAGCTTTCTTT.

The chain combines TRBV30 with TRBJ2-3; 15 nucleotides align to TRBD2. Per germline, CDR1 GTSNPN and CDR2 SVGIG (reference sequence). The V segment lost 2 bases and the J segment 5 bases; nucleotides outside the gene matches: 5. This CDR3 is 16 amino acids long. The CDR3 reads CAWSLQGLAGGDTQYF. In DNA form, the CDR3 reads TGTGCCTGGAGTCTCCAGGGACTAGCGGGGGGAGATACGCAGTATTTT.

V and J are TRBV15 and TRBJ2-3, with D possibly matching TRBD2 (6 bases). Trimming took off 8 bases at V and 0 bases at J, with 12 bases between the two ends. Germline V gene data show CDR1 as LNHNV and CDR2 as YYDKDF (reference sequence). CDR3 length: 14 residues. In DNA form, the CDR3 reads TGTGCCACCTCCCGGGAGTATAGCACAGATACGCAGTATTTT. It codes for CATSREYSTDTQYF. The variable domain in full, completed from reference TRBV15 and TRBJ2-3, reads DAMVIQNPRYQVTQFGKPVTLSCSQTLNHNVMYWYQQKSSQAPKLLFHYYDKDFNNEADTPDNFQSRRPNTSFCFLDIRSPGLGDTAMYLCATSREYSTDTQYFGPGTRLTVL.

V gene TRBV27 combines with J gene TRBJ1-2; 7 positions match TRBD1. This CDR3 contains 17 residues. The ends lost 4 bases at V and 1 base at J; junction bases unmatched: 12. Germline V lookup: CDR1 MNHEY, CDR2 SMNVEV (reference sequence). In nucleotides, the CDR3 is TGTGCCAGCAGTTCCTACAGGGGACCCAAACGTAACTATGGCTACACCTTC. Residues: CASSSYRGPKRNYGYTF.

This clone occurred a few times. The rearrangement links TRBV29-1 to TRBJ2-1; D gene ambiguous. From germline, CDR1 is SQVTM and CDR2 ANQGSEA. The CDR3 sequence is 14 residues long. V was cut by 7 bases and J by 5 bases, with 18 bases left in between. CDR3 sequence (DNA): TGCAGCGCCACCCGCAGCGTTTATAACAATGAGCAGTTCTTC. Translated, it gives CSATRSVYNNEQFF.

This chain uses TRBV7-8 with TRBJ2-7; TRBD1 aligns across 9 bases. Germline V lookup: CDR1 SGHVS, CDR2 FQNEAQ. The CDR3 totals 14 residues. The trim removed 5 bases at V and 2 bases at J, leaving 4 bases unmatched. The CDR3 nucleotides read TGTGCCAGCAGCCGGGGACAGGGTCCCTACGAGCAGTACTTC. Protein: CASSRGQGPYEQYF.

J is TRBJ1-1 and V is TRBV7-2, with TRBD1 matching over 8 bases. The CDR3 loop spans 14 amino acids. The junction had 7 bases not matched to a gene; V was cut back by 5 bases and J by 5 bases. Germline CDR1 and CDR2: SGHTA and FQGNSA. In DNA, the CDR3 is TGTGCCAGCAGCCCGGGACAGGACCGTACTGAAGCTTTCTTT. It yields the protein CASSPGQDRTEAFF.

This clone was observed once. CDR3 in DNA: TGTGCCAGCAGAAGAGGCTCCTACAATGAGCAGTTCTTC. It translates to CASRRGSYNEQFF. The chain combines TRBV6-5 with TRBJ2-1; D not certain. The CDR3 is 13 amino acids. V was clipped by 6 bases and J by 0 bases, with 6 bases between them. The germline CDR1 and CDR2 sequences are MNHEY and SVGAGI.

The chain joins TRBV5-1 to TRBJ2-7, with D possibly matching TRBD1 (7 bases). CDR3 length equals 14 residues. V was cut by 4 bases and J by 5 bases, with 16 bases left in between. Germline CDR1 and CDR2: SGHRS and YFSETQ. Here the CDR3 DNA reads TGCGCCAGCAGCCTGGGACAGCGGGCACACGAGCAGTACTTC. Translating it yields CASSLGQRAHEQYF.

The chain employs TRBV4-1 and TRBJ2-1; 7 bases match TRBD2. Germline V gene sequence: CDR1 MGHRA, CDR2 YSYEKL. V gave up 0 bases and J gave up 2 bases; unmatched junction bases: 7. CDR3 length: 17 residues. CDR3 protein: CASSQDSLRGAYNEQFF. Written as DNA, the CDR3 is TGCGCCAGCAGCCAAGATTCGCTTCGGGGGGCCTACAATGAGCAGTTCTTC.

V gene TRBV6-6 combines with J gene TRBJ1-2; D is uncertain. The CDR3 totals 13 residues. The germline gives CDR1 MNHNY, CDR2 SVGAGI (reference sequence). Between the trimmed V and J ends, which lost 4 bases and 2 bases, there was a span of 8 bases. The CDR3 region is CASSFWQNYGYTF. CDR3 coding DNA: TGTGCCAGCAGTTTTTGGCAGAACTATGGCTACACCTTC.

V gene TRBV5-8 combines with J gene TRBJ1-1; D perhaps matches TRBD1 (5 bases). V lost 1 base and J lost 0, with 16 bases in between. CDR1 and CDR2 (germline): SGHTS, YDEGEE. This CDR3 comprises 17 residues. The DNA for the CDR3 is TGTGCCAGCAGCTTGTTTCTCAGGGTCCGCATGAACACTGAAGCTTTCTTT. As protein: CASSLFLRVRMNTEAFF.

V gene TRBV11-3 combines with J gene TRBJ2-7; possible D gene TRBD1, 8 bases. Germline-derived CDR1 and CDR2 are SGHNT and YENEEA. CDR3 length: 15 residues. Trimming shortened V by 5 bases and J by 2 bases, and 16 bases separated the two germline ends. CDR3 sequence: CASSRGGQDTYEQYF. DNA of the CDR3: TGTGCCAGCAGCCGCGGGGGACAGGATACCTACGAGCAGTACTTC. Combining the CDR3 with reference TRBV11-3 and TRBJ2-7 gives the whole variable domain EAGVVQSPRYKIIEKKQPVAFWCNPISGHNTLYWYLQNLGQGPELLIRYENEEAVDDSQLPKDRFSAERLKGVDSTLKIQPAELGDSAVYLCASSRGGQDTYEQYFGPGTRLTVT.

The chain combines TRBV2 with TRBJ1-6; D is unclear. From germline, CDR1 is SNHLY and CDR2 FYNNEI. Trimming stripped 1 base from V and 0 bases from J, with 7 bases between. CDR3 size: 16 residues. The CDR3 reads CASSEERSSYNSPLHF. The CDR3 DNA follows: TGTGCCAGCAGTGAAGAGAGGAGCTCCTATAATTCACCCCTCCACTTT. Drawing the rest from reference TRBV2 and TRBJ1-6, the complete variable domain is EPEVTQTPSHQVTQMGQEVILRCVPISNHLYFYWYRQILGQKVEFLVSFYNNEISEKSEIFDDQFSVERPDGSNFTLKIRSTKLEDSAMYFCASSEERSSYNSPLHFGNGTRLTVT.

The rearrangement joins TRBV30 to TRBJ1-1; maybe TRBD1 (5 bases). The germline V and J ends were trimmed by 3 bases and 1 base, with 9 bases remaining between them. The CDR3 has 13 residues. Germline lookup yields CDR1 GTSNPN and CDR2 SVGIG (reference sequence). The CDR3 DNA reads TGTGCCTGGAGAGCTACAGGGAACACTGAAGCTTTCTTT. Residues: CAWRATGNTEAFF.

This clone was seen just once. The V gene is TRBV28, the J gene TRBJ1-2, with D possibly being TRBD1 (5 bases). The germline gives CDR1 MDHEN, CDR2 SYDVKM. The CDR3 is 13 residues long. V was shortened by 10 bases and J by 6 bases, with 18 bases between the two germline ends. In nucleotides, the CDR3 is TGTGCCACCCTCCGCAGCGGGGGGAATGGCTACACCTTC. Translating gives CATLRSGGNGYTF.

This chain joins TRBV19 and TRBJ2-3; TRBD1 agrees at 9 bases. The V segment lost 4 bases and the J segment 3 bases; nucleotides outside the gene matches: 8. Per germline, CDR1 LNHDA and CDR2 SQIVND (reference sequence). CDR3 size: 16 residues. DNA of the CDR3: TGTGCCAGTAGTAACGACCGGGACAGGGAGACAGATACGCAGTATTTT. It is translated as CASSNDRDRETDTQYF.

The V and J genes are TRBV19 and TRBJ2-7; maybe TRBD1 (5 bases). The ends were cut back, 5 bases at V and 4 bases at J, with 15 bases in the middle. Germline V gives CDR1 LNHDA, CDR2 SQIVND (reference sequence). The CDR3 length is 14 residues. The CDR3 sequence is CASSSAAGLYEQYF. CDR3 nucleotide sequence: TGTGCCAGTAGTTCCGCAGCAGGGCTATACGAGCAGTACTTC.

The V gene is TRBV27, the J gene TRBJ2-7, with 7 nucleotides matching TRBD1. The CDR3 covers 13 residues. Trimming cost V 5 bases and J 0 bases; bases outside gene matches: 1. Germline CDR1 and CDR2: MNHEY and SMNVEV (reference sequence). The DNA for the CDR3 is TGTGCCAGCAGTCACAGGGGCTCCTACGAGCAGTACTTC. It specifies CASSHRGSYEQYF.

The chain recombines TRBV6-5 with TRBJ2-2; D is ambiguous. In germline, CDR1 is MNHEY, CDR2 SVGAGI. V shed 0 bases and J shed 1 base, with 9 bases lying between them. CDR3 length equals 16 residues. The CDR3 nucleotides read TGTGCCAGCAGTTACTCAGCCAGGCGGAACACCGGGGAGCTGTTTTTT. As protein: CASSYSARRNTGELFF.

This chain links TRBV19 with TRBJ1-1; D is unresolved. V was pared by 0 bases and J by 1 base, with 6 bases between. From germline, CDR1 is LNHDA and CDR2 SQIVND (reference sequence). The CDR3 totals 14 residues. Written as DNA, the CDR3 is TGTGCCAGTAGTATAGATCCAGGGAACACTGAAGCTTTCTTT. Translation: CASSIDPGNTEAFF.

The CDR3, as DNA: TGCGCCAGCAGCGGTACGGGACTAGATAAAGGCTACACCTTC. Amino acid sequence: CASSGTGLDKGYTF. The chain carries TRBV4-1 and TRBJ1-2; possible D gene TRBD1, 5 bases. V dropped 5 bases and J dropped 8 bases, with 18 bases sitting between them. The CDR3 is made up of 14 amino acids. Germline CDR1 and CDR2: MGHRA and YSYEKL.

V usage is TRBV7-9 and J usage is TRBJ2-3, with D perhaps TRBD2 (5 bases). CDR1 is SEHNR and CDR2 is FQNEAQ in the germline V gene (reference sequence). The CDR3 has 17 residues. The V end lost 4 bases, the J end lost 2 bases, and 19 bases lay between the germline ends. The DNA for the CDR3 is TGTGCCAGCAGCTCTACTCGCAGCGGATCATACACAGATACGCAGTATTTT. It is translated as CASSSTRSGSYTDTQYF.

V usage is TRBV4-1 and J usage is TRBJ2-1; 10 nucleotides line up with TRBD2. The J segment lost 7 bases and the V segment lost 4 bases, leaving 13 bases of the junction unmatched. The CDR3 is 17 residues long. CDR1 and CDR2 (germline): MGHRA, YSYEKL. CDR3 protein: CASSPLERGGGRNEQFF. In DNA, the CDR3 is TGCGCCAGCAGCCCCCTAGAGCGGGGGGGCGGCCGTAATGAGCAGTTCTTC.

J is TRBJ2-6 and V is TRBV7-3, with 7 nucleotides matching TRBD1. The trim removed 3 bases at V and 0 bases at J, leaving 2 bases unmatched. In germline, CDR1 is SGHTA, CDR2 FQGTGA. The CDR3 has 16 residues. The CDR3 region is CASSFHRGSGANVLTF. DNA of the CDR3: TGTGCCAGCAGCTTCCACAGGGGCTCTGGGGCCAACGTCCTGACTTTC.